The present T cell receptor beta chain was sequenced within a study of TIL therapy for anti-PD-1-resistant metastatic lung cancer. In the study overall: Patients then received nivolumab; progressors got lymphodepletion, TIL and IL-2. Study observations and caveats: This highly selected cohort may not generalize to typical lung cancer patients.

This CDR3 has 16 residues. The V end lost 1 base, the J end lost 2 bases, and 14 bases lay between the germline ends. CDR1 and CDR2 (germline): SGHVS, FNYEAQ. The immunoSEQ assay was v3. Assay used: immunoSEQ multiplex PCR; TCRdb lists only in-frame clones, some missing. There are around 50,000 clones in the sample; roughly 70% occur only once, and 1.5% to 2% lies in the top ten. Time point denoted: pre-treatment sample, taken before nivolumab and TIL therapy. On this clone: Its specificity is unknown.

The chain has TRBV7-6 and TRBJ2-5; tentatively, D is TRBD1 (7 bases). Material: blood, obtained at baseline. The source is a person between 25 and 80 years old with non-small cell lung cancer. As DNA, the CDR3 is TGTGCCAGCAGCTTAGGGAGGGACAGAAGACAAGAGACCCAGTACTTC. Translating it yields CASSLGRDRRQETQYF.